This TCR beta chain was recorded in a study of cytomegalovirus exposure and HLA in healthy donors. Study-level information: The roughly 120 validation repertoires, a later analysis reported, used the same platform as the approximately 700 first-cohort repertoires.

Study results and limitations: Rare sequences made up most TCRs, while some public TCRs were found in many donors. That first-cohort TCR clusters tended to co-occur in the approximately 120 validation repertoires was found in a later analysis. It was fewer than 200 TCR beta chains that were listed as cytomegalovirus-associated.

Produced via immunoSEQ multiplex PCR; TCRdb's table is partial and in-frame only. This table holds roughly 80,000 clones, about nine tenths found once. Comments on this clone: Its antigen is not identified.

The sequenced material came from PBMCs. This TCR came from a man aged 30 to 45 in good health and CMV-seronegative.

CDR3 in amino acids: CATSRGLPSPGTYTQYF. The CDR3 nucleotides are TGTGCCACCAGCAGGGGCCTACCTAGCCCAGGGACATATACGCAGTATTTT. This sequence joins TRBV15 and TRBJ2-3; D perhaps matches TRBD1 (6 bases). CDR3 size: 17 residues. Trimming took off 3 bases at V and 7 bases at J, with 23 bases between the two ends. Looked up from germline, CDR1 is LNHNV and CDR2 is YYDKDF (reference sequence).